This record covers a single T cell receptor beta chain. The naive CD8 fraction comprised CD45RO-negative cells positively selected for CCR7 and excluded terminally differentiated effector memory CD45RA+ cells. The repertoire was sequenced with immunoSEQ multiplex PCR; TCRdb's copy has only in-frame clones and lacks some. The repertoire holds millions of clones, with approximately 94% as singletons. These data originate in a study of shared clonotypes between healthy human individuals. CDR1 is MNHEY, CDR2 SMNVEV, per germline (reference sequence). The CDR3 totals 17 residues. V lost 8 bases, J lost 0 bases, and 22 bases lay in between.

The sample consisted of naive CD8+ T cells sorted from blood. The chain recombines TRBV27 with TRBJ1-1; D may be TRBD1 (5 bases). This clonotype was sampled from a man between 18 and 29 years old in good health. CDR3 coding DNA: TGTGCCAGCTCCTGGGGCCCAGGGTACGGGATGAACACTGAAGCTTTCTTT. Encoded protein: CASSWGPGYGMNTEAFF.